What follows are 5 T cell receptor beta chains derived from one specimen sequenced in a study of early T cells in non-severe SARS-CoV-2 infection. Via MiXCR, TCRdb re-called the 5' RACE reads, giving one row per CDR3 protein. The profile shows 70,000 to 85,000 distinct CDR3 sequences, roughly an eighth of them singletons. Sequencing was done on a sample of whole blood. The receptors shown here come from an adult who was a healthcare worker with PCR-confirmed SARS-CoV-2 infection or an uninfected control (not recorded which).

This clonotype has more than one count but fewer than ten. The chain is built from TRBV27 and TRBJ1-1; TRBD1 agrees at 7 bases. V trimming: 7 bases; J trimming: 0 bases; junction bases outside the gene matches: 2. Germline CDR1 is MNHEY and CDR2 is SMNVEV (reference sequence). The CDR3 has 13 residues. CDR3 bases: TGTGCCAGCACCGGGACAGTGAACACTGAAGCTTTCTTT. Its translation: CASTGTVNTEAFF.

This clonotype was detected only a few times. The V and J genes are TRBV29-1 and TRBJ1-6; D uncertain. The CDR3 length is 13 residues. Trimming cost V 4 bases and J 8 bases, with 12 bases left between them. CDR1 SQVTM and CDR2 ANQGSEA come from the germline V gene. The CDR3 DNA reads TGCAGCGTTGTGGAGAGGAGAGATTCACCCCTCCACTTT. Translation: CSVVERRDSPLHF.

This clonotype has only a few counts. The rearrangement uses TRBV12-3 or TRBV12-4 and TRBJ1-4; no reliable D call. CDR3 length: 14 amino acids. The germline V and J ends were trimmed by 6 bases and 2 bases, with 10 bases remaining between them. The CDR3 region is CASSSTDTNEKLFF. CDR3 nucleotides: TGTGCCAGCAGCTCTACCGACACTAATGAAAAACTGTTTTTT.

The chain couples TRBV4-3 to TRBJ2-1; TRBD2 is a possible D gene (6 bases). Germline CDR1 LGHNA, CDR2 YSLEER. V lost 0 bases to trimming and J lost 5 bases, with 14 bases between them. This CDR3 spans 16 amino acids. The CDR3: CASSQDQSSEDNEQFF. As DNA, the CDR3 is TGCGCCAGCAGCCAAGACCAATCTAGCGAAGACAATGAGCAGTTCTTC.

By frequency in the sample, this clonotype is medium-sized (0.01 to 0.1%). The chain recombines TRBV7-9 with TRBJ2-1; 8 bases are shared with TRBD2. Germline V gives CDR1 SEHNR, CDR2 FQNEAQ (reference sequence). This CDR3 comprises 14 residues. J gave up 9 bases and V 2 bases, and 6 bases lay outside the gene matches. The CDR3 nucleotides read TGTGCCAGCAGCTTACAAGCGGGAGCGGTTGAGCAGTTCTTC. It translates to CASSLQAGAVEQFF. Looking up the rest from reference TRBV7-9 and TRBJ2-1 gives the full variable domain: DTGVSQNPRHKITKRGQNVTFRCDPISEHNRLYWYRQTLGQGPEFLTYFQNEAQLEKSRLLSDRFSAERPKGSFSTLEIQRTEQGDSAMYLCASSLQAGAVEQFFGPGTRLTVL.